This TCR beta chain derives from a study of shared clonotypes between healthy human individuals. The germline V gene encodes CDR1 MNHEY and CDR2 SMNVEV (reference sequence). V dropped 10 bases and J dropped 7 bases, with 23 bases sitting between them. The CDR3 is made up of 15 amino acids. CD8 cells regarded as naive lacked CD45RO, were positively chosen for CCR7, and omitted terminally differentiated effector memory CD45RA+ cells. About this clone: What it binds is not known.

General study points: Clonotypes which were not shared had lower generation probabilities than clonotypes that all four donors shared. Shared clonotypes: about 5% naive CD4, approximately 3.4% naive CD8, about 2.5% memory CD4, 0.4% to 0.5% memory CD8.

Around 200 ng DNA, approximately 31,000 T cell genomes, went into each sorted-subset replicate PCR. The repertoire was sequenced with immunoSEQ multiplex PCR; TCRdb's copy has only in-frame clones and lacks some. The table shows about 2,100,000 clones, with about 92% occurring only once. The chain combines TRBV27 with TRBJ2-1, with D perhaps given as TRBD1 or TRBD2 (6 bases each). This receptor was obtained from a man aged 18 to 30 in good health. Some clones in this sample may be carry-over from other donors' samples. The sequencing input was naive CD8+ T cells from PBMCs. Here the CDR3 reads CAIKVSGAPWNEQFF. The CDR3 nucleotides read TGTGCCATCAAAGTGTCGGGGGCGCCGTGGAATGAGCAGTTCTTC.